Listed below are T cell receptor beta chains from one sample, sequenced in a study of blood T cell repertoires in COVID-19. Profiling relied on immunoSEQ multiplex PCR, and the TCRdb table lists in-frame clones only, not all of them. The data show some 65,000 clones, 90% to 95% seen once. The sample comprised peripheral blood. Every receptor here comes from a man between 65 and 79 years old with active COVID-19. Both conserved end residues are part of each CDR3. The D gene is left open where the match is weak. Only part of the rows carry a size: once, few, many, or a class if the clone is expanded.

V	size	D	J	CDR3	DNA
TRBV9	.	.	TRBJ2-7	CASSRQAGPYEQYF	TGTGCCAGCAGCCGACAGGCTGGCCCCTACGAGCAGTACTTC
TRBV7-2	.	.	TRBJ2-1	CASTFGAQSEQFF	TGTGCCAGCACCTTTGGGGCGCAATCCGAGCAGTTCTTC
TRBV7-9	.	.	TRBJ1-3	CASRLGGGNTIYF	TGTGCCAGCCGTTTGGGGGGAGGAAACACCATATATTTT
TRBV6-5	.	.	TRBJ1-5	CASSYGGVGSQPQHF	TGTGCCAGCAGTTACGGGGGGGTCGGGAGTCAGCCCCAGCATTTT
TRBV14	.	TRBD1	TRBJ1-1	CASSHNRGLGTEAFF	TGTGCCAGCAGCCACAACAGGGGGCTGGGAACTGAAGCTTTCTTT
TRBV19	.	.	TRBJ2-3	CASSNLASTDTQYF	TGTGCCAGTAGTAACCTAGCGAGCACAGATACGCAGTATTTT
TRBV3-1/TRBV3-2	once	TRBD2	TRBJ2-3	CASSPLAGSDTQYF	TGTGCCAGCAGCCCCCTAGCGGGGTCCGATACGCAGTATTTT
TRBV25-1	once	.	TRBJ1-1	CASSEFKGVNTEAFF	TGTGCCAGCAGTGAATTTAAGGGAGTGAACACTGAAGCTTTCTTT
TRBV3-1/TRBV3-2	.	.	TRBJ1-2	CASSPPECNYGYTF	TGTGCCAGCAGCCCCCCCGAGTGTAACTATGGCTACACCTTC
TRBV11-2	.	TRBD2	TRBJ2-1	CASSFRRGAPSYNEQFF	TGTGCCAGCAGCTTTCGGCGGGGGGCCCCCTCCTACAATGAGCAGTTCTTC
TRBV5-6	.	.	TRBJ1-2	CASTLGGVGYGYTF	TGTGCCAGCACCCTGGGGGGAGTGGGCTATGGCTACACCTTC
TRBV11-2	.	.	TRBJ1-1	CASSRGRYNTEAFF	TGTGCCAGCAGCAGGGGGAGATATAACACTGAAGCTTTCTTT
TRBV7-2	.	TRBD1	TRBJ2-2	CASSPRTGGPGVPGELFF	TGTGCCAGCAGCCCCCGGACAGGGGGCCCCGGGGTTCCCGGGGAGCTGTTTTTT
TRBV6-6	once	.	TRBJ2-3	CALGESTDTQYF	TGTGCCCTAGGCGAGAGCACAGATACGCAGTATTTT
TRBV19	.	.	TRBJ2-1	CASSIAGGLYNEQFF	TGTGCCAGTAGTATTGCCGGGGGGCTTTACAATGAGCAGTTCTTC
TRBV3-1/TRBV3-2	.	.	TRBJ1-2	CASSQGQGGYTF	TGTGCCAGCAGCCAAGGGCAGGGTGGCTACACCTTC
TRBV3-1/TRBV3-2	.	TRBD2	TRBJ2-3	CASSSRTSGSTDTQYF	TGTGCCAGCAGCTCTAGGACTAGCGGGTCCACAGATACGCAGTATTTT
TRBV27	.	TRBD1	TRBJ2-5	CASKVHGQGISQYF	TGTGCCAGCAAAGTTCATGGACAGGGAATATCCCAGTACTTC
TRBV18	.	.	TRBJ2-4	CASSPSSGNRWTKNIQYF	TGTGCCAGCTCACCGTCCTCAGGAAACAGGTGGACCAAAAACATTCAGTACTTC
TRBV10-3	.	.	TRBJ1-2	CAISAGPSWYGYTF	TGTGCCATCAGCGCGGGCCCCTCTTGGTATGGCTACACCTTC
TRBV7-9	.	TRBD1	TRBJ2-7	CASSRDSSHEQYF	TGTGCCAGCAGCCGGGACAGCTCCCACGAGCAGTACTTC
TRBV6-5	.	.	TRBJ2-7	CASSLARATYEQYF	TGTGCCAGCAGTTTAGCCAGGGCAACCTACGAGCAGTACTTC
TRBV6-5	.	.	TRBJ1-5	CASSTTGNQPQHF	TGTGCCAGCAGTACAACAGGCAATCAGCCCCAGCATTTT
TRBV25-1	.	TRBD1	TRBJ1-6	CASSETGWNSPLHF	TGTGCCAGCAGTGAGACAGGGTGGAATTCACCCCTCCACTTT
TRBV28	.	TRBD1	TRBJ1-4	CASSSQDRADEKLFF	TGTGCCAGCAGTTCCCAGGACAGGGCTGATGAAAAACTGTTTTTT
TRBV7-8	.	TRBD2	TRBJ2-2	CASSSPSGRGGFSNTGELFF	TGTGCCAGCAGCTCCCCATCGGGGCGGGGGGGGTTTTCGAACACCGGGGAGCTGTTTTTT
TRBV28	.	.	TRBJ1-2	CASSLGVRGYTF	TGTGCCAGCAGTTTAGGAGTGCGGGGCTACACCTTC
TRBV27	once	.	TRBJ2-3	CASSSSLFFGAHPKPDTQYF	TGTGCCAGCAGTTCATCTCTGTTTTTTGGGGCCCACCCCAAGCCAGATACGCAGTATTTT
TRBV2	once	.	TRBJ1-1	CASSGSVNTEAFF	TGTGCCAGCAGTGGTTCGGTGAACACTGAAGCTTTCTTT
TRBV6-1	.	TRBD2	TRBJ2-1	CASSEVRASGGAYNEQFF	TGTGCCAGCAGTGAAGTCAGGGCTAGCGGGGGGGCCTACAATGAGCAGTTCTTC
TRBV19	.	TRBD1	TRBJ1-1	CASSIEGAGNTEAFF	TGTGCCAGTAGTATCGAGGGGGCGGGGAACACTGAAGCTTTCTTT
TRBV15	once	TRBD2	TRBJ2-3	CATSVSGADTQYF	TGTGCCACCAGCGTAAGCGGGGCAGATACGCAGTATTTT
TRBV12-5	once	TRBD1	TRBJ2-3	CASGWGTGAVDTQYF	TGTGCTAGTGGTTGGGGGACAGGGGCAGTAGATACGCAGTATTTT
TRBV6-5	.	TRBD1	TRBJ2-7	CASSRTGESEQYF	TGTGCCAGCAGTCGGACAGGCGAGAGCGAGCAGTACTTC
TRBV11-2	.	TRBD2	TRBJ2-7	CASSTKTSGGSYYEQYF	TGTGCCAGCAGCACGAAAACTAGCGGGGGGTCCTACTACGAGCAGTACTTC
TRBV18	.	.	TRBJ2-7	CASSPPSAGDGEQYF	TGTGCCAGCTCACCACCCTCGGCGGGCGACGGCGAGCAGTACTTC
TRBV5-4	.	TRBD2	TRBJ2-6	CASSLGGSGISSGANVLTF	TGTGCCAGCAGCTTGGGTGGTAGCGGGATTAGCTCTGGGGCCAACGTCCTGACTTTC
TRBV23-1	.	.	TRBJ1-3	CASSQWTAGNTIYF	TGCGCCAGCAGTCAATGGACAGCTGGAAACACCATATATTTT
TRBV11-2	.	TRBD2	TRBJ2-5	CASSWNGGGETQYF	TGTGCCAGCAGCTGGAACGGGGGGGGAGAGACCCAGTACTTC
TRBV6-5	once	TRBD2	TRBJ2-7	CATQRGGPYEQYF	TGTGCCACCCAGCGGGGGGGCCCTTACGAGCAGTACTTC
TRBV18	once	TRBD1	TRBJ1-4	CASSPSSRGPGNEKLFF	TGTGCCAGCTCACCCTCGAGTAGGGGGCCCGGTAATGAAAAACTGTTTTTT
TRBV7-7	.	.	TRBJ2-1	CASSLGPGLLRDEQFF	TGTGCCAGCAGCTTAGGTCCGGGACTCCTTAGGGATGAGCAGTTCTTC
TRBV5-8	.	.	TRBJ2-1	CASSLGQGNEQFF	TGTGCCAGCAGCTTAGGCCAGGGCAATGAGCAGTTCTTC
TRBV15	.	TRBD2	TRBJ2-3	CATSGAGRDTQYF	TGTGCCACCAGCGGGGCCGGGAGGGATACGCAGTATTTT
TRBV4-1	once	.	TRBJ2-3	CASSQDRVPITDTQYF	TGCGCCAGCAGCCAAGACAGGGTACCTATCACAGATACGCAGTATTTT